This TCR beta chain is drawn from a study of shared T cell receptors in the human thymus. The CDR3 contains 16 residues. V trimming: 3 bases; J trimming: 6 bases; junction bases outside the gene matches: 6. CDR1 and CDR2 from the germline V gene are SGHRS and YFSETQ. Only a few counts were recorded for this clone. Produced via immunoSEQ multiplex PCR; TCRdb's table is partial and in-frame only. The sample consists of some 760,000 clones, approximately 85% of them appearing once. Another study also made use of these data, one on human thymus T cells. That report adds: The study used thymus tissue resected during corrective heart surgery. Thymic and blood repertoires appeared to carry a bias in their V and J gene usage. As related research reported, thymic repertoires overlapped highly among unrelated individuals.

The origin of this receptor is a girl under three years old with a congenital heart defect. The chain carries TRBV5-1 and TRBJ2-3; TRBD2 matches at 14 bases. What was sequenced was thymocytes. The CDR3 DNA is TGCGCCAGCAGCTCCGGGACTAGCGGGGGAGGGGATACGCAGTATTTT. It specifies CASSSGTSGGGDTQYF.